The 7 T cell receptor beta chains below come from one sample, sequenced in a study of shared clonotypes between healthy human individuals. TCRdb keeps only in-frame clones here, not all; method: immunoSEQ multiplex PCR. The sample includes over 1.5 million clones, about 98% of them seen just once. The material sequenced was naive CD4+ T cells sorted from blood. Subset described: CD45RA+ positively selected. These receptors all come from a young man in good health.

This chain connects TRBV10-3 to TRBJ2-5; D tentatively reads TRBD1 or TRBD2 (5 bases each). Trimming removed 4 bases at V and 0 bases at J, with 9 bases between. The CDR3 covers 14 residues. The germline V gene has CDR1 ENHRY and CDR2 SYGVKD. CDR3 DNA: TGTGCCATCAGTGCGGGACGGAACCAAGAGACCCAGTACTTC. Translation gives CAISAGRNQETQYF.

The CDR3 region has the DNA TGTGCCAGTTCAGTCAACGGCGGGATCAATGAGCAGTTCTTC. It codes for CASSVNGGINEQFF. V is TRBV19 and J is TRBJ2-1, with D possibly TRBD2 on 6 matching bases. From germline, CDR1 is LNHDA and CDR2 SQIVND (reference sequence). The CDR3 has 14 residues. V was clipped by 8 bases and J by 6 bases, with 17 bases between them.

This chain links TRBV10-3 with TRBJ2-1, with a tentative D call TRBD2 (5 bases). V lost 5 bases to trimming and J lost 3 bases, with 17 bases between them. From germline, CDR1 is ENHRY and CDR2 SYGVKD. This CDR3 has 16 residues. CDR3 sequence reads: CAISPGYSTVYNEQFF. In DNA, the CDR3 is TGTGCCATCAGTCCGGGGTATAGTACCGTCTACAATGAGCAGTTCTTC.

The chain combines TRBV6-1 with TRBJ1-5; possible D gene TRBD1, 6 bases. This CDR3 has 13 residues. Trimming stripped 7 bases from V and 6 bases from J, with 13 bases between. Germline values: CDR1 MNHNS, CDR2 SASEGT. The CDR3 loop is CASIGGPFQPQHF. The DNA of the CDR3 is TGTGCCAGCATTGGGGGGCCTTTTCAGCCCCAGCATTTT.

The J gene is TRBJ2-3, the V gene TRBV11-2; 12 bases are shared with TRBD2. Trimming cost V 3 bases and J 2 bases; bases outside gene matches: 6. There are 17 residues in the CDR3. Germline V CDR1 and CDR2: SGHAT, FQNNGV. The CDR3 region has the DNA TGTGCCAGCAGCTTTCTCGGACTAGCGGGGTACACAGATACGCAGTATTTT. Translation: CASSFLGLAGYTDTQYF.

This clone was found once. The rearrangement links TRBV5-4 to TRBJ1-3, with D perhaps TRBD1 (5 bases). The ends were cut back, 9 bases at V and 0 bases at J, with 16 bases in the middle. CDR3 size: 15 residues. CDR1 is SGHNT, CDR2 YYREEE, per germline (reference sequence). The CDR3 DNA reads TGTGCCACCCGGGGGGGAGGTTCCTCTGGAAACACCATATATTTT. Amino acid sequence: CATRGGGSSGNTIYF. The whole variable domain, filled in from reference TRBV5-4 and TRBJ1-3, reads ETGVTQSPTHLIKTRGQQVTLRCSSQSGHNTVSWYQQALGQGPQFIFQYYREEENGRGNFPPRFSGLQFPNYSSELNVNALELDDSALYLCATRGGGSSGNTIYFGEGSWLTVV.

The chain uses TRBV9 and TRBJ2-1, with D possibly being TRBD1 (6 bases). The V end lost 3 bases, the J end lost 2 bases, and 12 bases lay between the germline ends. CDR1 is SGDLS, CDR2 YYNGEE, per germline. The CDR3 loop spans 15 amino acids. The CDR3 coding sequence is TGTGCCAGCAGCGGGACAGCTTTCGCCTACAATGAGCAGTTCTTC. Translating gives CASSGTAFAYNEQFF.